This T cell receptor (beta chain) came from a study of Ad26.COV2.S vaccination and SARS-CoV-2 variants (dated by TCRdb to about 2021). Background for the entire study: Donors in the vaccine arm were drawn from COV1001, a phase I-IIa trial of Ad26.COV2.S in healthy adults that was multicentre, randomized, double-blind and placebo-controlled. Dosing of Ad26.COV2.S was intramuscular, at either 5x10^10 or 1x10^11 viral particles, delivered as one shot or as two shots spaced 56 days apart. The specificity and breadth of SARS-CoV-2-reactive T cell receptors after Ad26.COV2.S vaccination were assessed by TCRbeta repertoire sequencing. A total of approximately 32 samples were included in the TCR-sequenced set, comprising around 20 Ad26.COV2.S vaccine recipients, 5 placebo recipients and 8 SARS-CoV-2 convalescent individuals. Trial participants were randomized into five groups of five: low-dose or high-dose Ad26.COV2.S given once or twice, or placebo on both occasions. Blinding of investigators to trial group allocation was maintained during experiments and outcome assessment.

TCRbeta CDR3 regions were sequenced with the immunoSEQ Assay. After extraction, genomic DNA underwent amplification by bias-controlled multiplex PCR, followed by high-throughput sequencing. The published analysis was carried out like this. To quantify the absolute abundance of every unique TCRbeta CDR3 region, sequences were collapsed and filtered. T cell fraction was estimated by normalizing TCRbeta template counts to usable DNA, with usable DNA measured through amplification of reference genes found in all nucleated cells. Repertoire TCRs were annotated as SARS-CoV-2-specific when V gene, CDR3 amino acid sequence and J gene were exactly matched to a known reactive TCR set. The reference SARS-CoV-2 TCR set was obtained from MIRA and was filtered for enrichment in COVID-19-positive ImmuneCODE repertoires, whereby public or cross-reactive TCRs were removed. Based on the MIRA antigens, annotated TCRs were further analysed at the level of specific ORF or position within ORF. Depth was the summed frequency of annotated unique rearrangements, while breadth was defined as annotated unique rearrangements over total unique productive rearrangements. TCR breadth was compared between groups using two-sided Wilcoxon rank-sum tests. TCRdb took over this immuneACCESS table, retaining in-frame rearrangements with V and J assigned. Such tables are incomplete; in checked studies, under half of the missing clones stem from an unresolved V gene, and the remainder is unexplained. V, J and clone size were drawn from that table, and D and trimming were deduced from the DNA. The sample table contains around 400,000 clones; only one count was recorded for approximately 90% of them. Around 2% of the sample is in the top ten clones.

Reading the label with the study, this specimen's treatment or condition is: roughly 19 received Ad26.COV2.S at low or high dose, single or two shots; about 5 received placebo; per-sample allocation not given. For vaccine and placebo recipients, the sequenced repertoires came from samples collected on day 63 after the first injection. Between 29 July and 7 August 2020, Cohort 1b enrolled some 25 adults aged 18-55 years at one site in Boston, USA. As a vaccine, Ad26.COV2.S was a replication-incompetent adenovirus type 26 vector that expressed a prefusion-stabilized SARS-CoV-2 spike protein derived from the original Wuhan strain. From the cysteine up to the phenylalanine, the CDR3 has a length of 12 residues. Solely the CDR3 DNA is kept, with 36 bases framed from the first base. After removal of 8 bases from V and 8 bases from J, the junction retains 12 bases not matched to a gene. According to the germline V gene (reference sequence), CDR1 reads GTSNPN and CDR2 reads SVGIG.

This clone was detected only once. The antigen it binds to is not known. Base qualities are not recorded, but no much larger clone differs from it by a single base. Here is what the overall study found, with its caveats: Higher spike-specific TCR breadth was observed in Ad26.COV2.S recipients than in placebo recipients (P = 0.0014). The study was not powered for comparison of responses between vaccine doses or regimens. After vaccination, substantial breadth of spike-specific CD8+ and CD4+ T cell responses was reported. The authors noted that total T cell responses may have been underestimated by the TCR breadth and depth analyses. Non-spike TCR breadth was comparable between vaccine and placebo recipients, consistent with the vaccine containing only spike.

The material was peripheral blood, obtained in a trial of Ad26.COV2.S vaccine versus placebo. The sequence links TRBV30 to TRBJ2-7; TRBD1 agrees with 7 junctional bases. The receptor was derived from a person between 18 and 60 years old who received the Ad26.COV2.S COVID-19 vaccine or a placebo. This receptor has the CDR3 CAGERQGTQQYF. The bases are TGTGCCGGAGAGAGACAGGGCACCCAGCAGTACTTC.